This T cell receptor (beta chain) was documented in a study of shared clonotypes between healthy human individuals. Sequencing used immunoSEQ multiplex PCR; TCRdb keeps in-frame clones, though not all of them. The sample has about 2 million clones; 90% to 95% are singletons. Concerning this clone: Its specificity is not known.

Study-wide results and limits: With few donors, the genetic and exposure-history diversity represented was limited.

Trimming removed 3 bases from V and 0 bases from J, with 11 bases in between. Germline V gene sequence: CDR1 KGHSH, CDR2 LQKENI. The CDR3 is 16 amino acids. The clonotype was recovered from a man between 18 and 35 years old in good health. The sequenced sample was naive CD4+ T cells sorted from blood. This sample's subset: CD45RA+ positively selected. The V gene is TRBV18, the J gene TRBJ2-2; no firm D call. CDR3 in amino acids: CASSPFSSSNTGELFF. The CDR3 DNA is TGTGCCAGCTCACCCTTTTCCAGTTCGAACACCGGGGAGCTGTTTTTT. Variable domain in full (rest from reference TRBV18 and TRBJ2-2): NAGVMQNPRHLVRRRGQEARLRCSPMKGHSHVYWYRQLPEEGLKFMVYLQKENIIDESGMPKERFSAEFPKEGPSILRIQQVVRGDSAAYFCASSPFSSSNTGELFFGEGSRLTVL.